The 25 T cell receptor beta chains below all came from one sample that was sequenced in a study of regulatory dendritic cells for organ transplantation. This table comes from immunoSEQ multiplex PCR, and its TCRdb copy is limited to in-frame clones, with some not included. The table lists 9,500 to 15,000 clones, 79% of them singletons. The antigens of these receptors remain unknown. Sorted subsets were CFSE-labeled and cultured around five days with allogeneic dendritic cells. Sequenced input: naive CD8+ T cells from blood cultured with regulatory dendritic cells. The subset here: CD45RA+ naive T cells. Receptor source: a human donor in good health.

This clone has more than one count but fewer than ten. This rearrangement joins TRBV19 to TRBJ2-1, with 9 nucleotides matching TRBD2. The CDR3 has 11 residues. Germline V lookup: CDR1 LNHDA, CDR2 SQIVND (reference sequence). V trimming: 8 bases; J trimming: 7 bases; junction bases outside the gene matches: 0. The CDR3 protein is CASAGGNEQFF. The CDR3 region has the DNA TGTGCCAGTGCGGGAGGGAATGAGCAGTTCTTC.

The chain combines TRBV27 with TRBJ1-5, with 8 bases lining up with TRBD1. Germline V gene lookup returns CDR1 MNHEY and CDR2 SMNVEV (reference sequence). This CDR3 contains 16 residues. V lost 10 bases to trimming and J lost 4 bases; unmatched junction nucleotides: 15. The DNA for the CDR3 is TGTGCCACGCTGGACAGGGCGGCGGAGGGAAATCAGCCCCAGCATTTT. Translated, it gives CATLDRAAEGNQPQHF.

This sequence joins TRBV27 and TRBJ1-4, with D hard to call. The CDR3 consists of 13 residues. Trimming left V 11 bases short and J 4 bases short, with 14 bases between. Germline values: CDR1 MNHEY, CDR2 SMNVEV (reference sequence). CDR3 DNA: TGTGCCTCCCGGCGGGGAGGTAATGAAAAACTGTTTTTT. Residues: CASRRGGNEKLFF.

The chain links TRBV6-6 to TRBJ2-2, with TRBD1 matching 8 bases. V dropped 6 bases and J dropped 4; count of bases not matched to a gene: 4. There are 14 residues in the CDR3. CDR1 MNHNY and CDR2 SVGAGI come from the germline V gene (reference sequence). The CDR3 reads CASSPDRATGELFF. The CDR3 coding sequence is TGTGCCAGCAGCCCGGACAGGGCCACCGGGGAGCTGTTTTTT.

The chain is built from TRBV13 and TRBJ2-5, with no clear D. Trimming removed 5 bases at V and 0 bases at J, with 16 bases between. This CDR3 spans 16 amino acids. Germline-derived CDR1 and CDR2 are PRHDT and FYEKMQ (reference sequence). The CDR3 DNA reads as TGTGCCAGCAGCCCTAACCCGGGTACTAACCAAGAGACCCAGTACTTC. Translated: CASSPNPGTNQETQYF.

CDR3 bases: TGTGCCAGTCGCGGGCGGGGGTACGGGGAGCTGTTTTTT. It encodes CASRGRGYGELFF. The genes are TRBV27 and TRBJ2-2; 7 bases fit TRBD2. Germline CDR1 MNHEY, CDR2 SMNVEV (reference sequence). J gave up 7 bases and V 9 bases, and 8 bases lay outside the gene matches. The CDR3 is 13 residues long.

The V call is TRBV5-4, the J call TRBJ1-1, with D possibly TRBD1 on 6 matching bases. Germline V gene lookup returns CDR1 SGHNT and CDR2 YYREEE (reference sequence). The length of the CDR3 is 14 residues. V dropped 3 bases and J dropped 2 bases, with 11 bases sitting between them. CDR3 sequence reads: CASSSRDINTEAFF. The DNA of the CDR3 is TGTGCCAGCAGCTCCCGGGACATCAACACTGAAGCTTTCTTT.

The V gene is TRBV7-9, the J gene TRBJ2-7; maybe TRBD1 (6 bases). CDR3 length: 12 amino acids. The germline V gene has CDR1 SEHNR and CDR2 FQNEAQ (reference sequence). V was shortened by 6 bases and J by 6 bases, with 12 bases between the two germline ends. CDR3 sequence (DNA): TGTGCCAGCAGTCAGGGGAATGCCGAGCAGTACTTC. Translating it yields CASSQGNAEQYF.

This clone appeared once. The chain links TRBV7-9 to TRBJ2-5; TRBD2 agrees at 8 bases. The trim removed 5 bases at V and 4 bases at J, leaving 3 bases unmatched. Looked up from germline, CDR1 is SEHNR and CDR2 is FQNEAQ (reference sequence). This CDR3 has 13 residues. Written as DNA, the CDR3 is TGTGCCAGCAGCCTTCTAGCGGGAGAGACCCAGTACTTC. As protein: CASSLLAGETQYF.

V is TRBV5-1 and J is TRBJ2-7; D perhaps matches TRBD1 (5 bases). The length of the CDR3 is 13 residues. Germline CDR1 reads SGHRS; CDR2 reads YFSETQ. Trimming shortened V by 2 bases and J by 0 bases, and 6 bases separated the two germline ends. In nucleotides, the CDR3 is TGCGCCAGCAGCTTCACAGGCTCCTACGAGCAGTACTTC. Its translation is CASSFTGSYEQYF.

The gene calls are TRBV4-2 and TRBJ1-1; D is unclear. Germline CDR1 LGHNA, CDR2 YNFKEQ. This CDR3 spans 16 amino acids. Trimming stripped 0 bases from V and 5 bases from J, with 16 bases between. The CDR3 sequence is CASSQDVGGVETEAFF. CDR3 nucleotide sequence: TGTGCCAGCAGCCAAGATGTTGGAGGTGTCGAAACTGAAGCTTTCTTT.

The rearrangement uses TRBV5-1 and TRBJ1-1; D is perhaps TRBD1 (5 bases). This CDR3 has 15 residues. From germline, CDR1 is SGHRS and CDR2 YFSETQ. V lost 2 bases, J lost 0 bases, and 11 bases lay in between. The CDR3 DNA reads as TGCGCCAGCAGCTTAGGTCGGGGGATGAACACTGAAGCTTTCTTT. This gives the protein CASSLGRGMNTEAFF.

This clone has just a few counts. This chain joins TRBV6-1 and TRBJ1-5, with 9 bases lining up with TRBD1. The V segment lost 2 bases and the J segment 4 bases; nucleotides outside the gene matches: 6. Germline-derived CDR1 and CDR2 are MNHNS and SASEGT. The length of the CDR3 is 16 residues. The DNA for the CDR3 is TGTGCCAGCAGTGAATTTCCGGGACAGGGTAATCAGCCCCAGCATTTT. Amino acids: CASSEFPGQGNQPQHF.

The rearrangement links TRBV11-2 to TRBJ2-7; D call uncertain. Germline CDR1 SGHAT, CDR2 FQNNGV. Trimming pared 5 bases from V and 4 bases from J, leaving 9 bases between. The CDR3 extends over 12 amino acids. CDR3 sequence reads: CASSPGTYEQYF. The CDR3 DNA follows: TGTGCCAGCAGCCCGGGTACATACGAGCAGTACTTC.

J is TRBJ2-3 and V is TRBV5-1; D is perhaps TRBD2 (6 bases). With 7 bases removed from V and 6 bases from J, the gap between germline ends came to 15 bases. There are 13 residues in the CDR3. The germline CDR1 and CDR2 sequences are SGHRS and YFSETQ. The DNA of the CDR3 is TGCGCCAGCGCGTCGGGTGGGGGGGATACGCAGTATTTT. It codes for CASASGGGDTQYF. Filled out from reference TRBV5-1 and TRBJ2-3, the complete variable domain reads KAGVTQTPRYLIKTRGQQVTLSCSPISGHRSVSWYQQTPGQGLQFLFEYFSETQRNKGNFPGRFSGRQFSNSRSEMNVSTLELGDSALYLCASASGGGDTQYFGPGTRLTVL.

CDR3 nucleotides: TGTGCCAGCTCACCACCGTTCAGAAAGTTCTACGAGCAGTACTTC. Its translation is CASSPPFRKFYEQYF. J is TRBJ2-7 and V is TRBV18; D gene ambiguous. The CDR3 length is 15 residues. Germline V lookup: CDR1 KGHSH, CDR2 LQKENI. The V and J ends lost 0 bases and 3 bases respectively, with 12 bases between them. Together with reference TRBV18 and TRBJ2-7, the CDR3 gives the full variable domain: NAGVMQNPRHLVRRRGQEARLRCSPMKGHSHVYWYRQLPEEGLKFMVYLQKENIIDESGMPKERFSAEFPKEGPSILRIQQVVRGDSAAYFCASSPPFRKFYEQYFGPGTRLTVT.

The rearrangement joins TRBV7-9 to TRBJ2-3; 11 bases align to TRBD1. This CDR3 comprises 15 residues. CDR1 and CDR2 (germline): SEHNR, FQNEAQ (reference sequence). V was pared by 5 bases and J by 4 bases, with 5 bases of the junction left unmatched. The CDR3 DNA follows: TGTGCCAGCAGCCCGGACAGGGGGCGATCAGATACGCAGTATTTT. It translates to CASSPDRGRSDTQYF.

J is TRBJ2-2 and V is TRBV19; D gene ambiguous. Trimming stripped 6 bases from V and 0 bases from J, with 11 bases between. The CDR3 contains 15 residues. Looked up from germline, CDR1 is LNHDA and CDR2 is SQIVND (reference sequence). In nucleotides, the CDR3 is TGTGCCAGTAGGCCGTGGCCCCCGAACACCGGGGAGCTGTTTTTT. The encoded protein is CASRPWPPNTGELFF. Looking up the rest from reference TRBV19 and TRBJ2-2 gives the full variable domain: DGGITQSPKYLFRKEGQNVTLSCEQNLNHDAMYWYRQDPGQGLRLIYYSQIVNDFQKGDIAEGYSVSREKKESFPLTVTSAQKNPTAFYLCASRPWPPNTGELFFGEGSRLTVL.

This clone was seen only once. The rearrangement links TRBV5-8 to TRBJ1-1; 10 bases match TRBD1. The germline V gene has CDR1 SGHTS and CDR2 YDEGEE. The V segment lost 2 bases and the J segment 4 bases; nucleotides outside the gene matches: 2. This CDR3 is 14 amino acids long. Written as DNA, the CDR3 is TGTGCCAGCAGCTTTGGACAGGGGGGCACTGAAGCTTTCTTT. This gives the protein CASSFGQGGTEAFF.

The chain couples TRBV18 to TRBJ2-5; possibly TRBD2 for D (7 bases). Trimming pared 2 bases from V and 1 base from J, leaving 20 bases between. The CDR3 has 18 residues. CDR1 is KGHSH and CDR2 is LQKENI in the germline V gene. The CDR3 spells CASSPKVIQGGGQETQYF. The CDR3 bases are TGTGCCAGCTCACCAAAAGTAATCCAGGGAGGGGGCCAAGAGACCCAGTACTTC.

The J gene is TRBJ1-2, the V gene TRBV4-2; D gene unclear. V lost 0 bases and J 10 bases, leaving 9 bases between the germline ends. Germline assignment: CDR1 LGHNA and CDR2 YNFKEQ. This CDR3 contains 12 residues. The DNA for the CDR3 is TGTGCCAGCAGCCAAGAAGCCGGAGTCTACACCTTC. Encoded protein: CASSQEAGVYTF.

The chain recombines TRBV27 with TRBJ2-3; D may be TRBD2 (6 bases). This CDR3 region has 17 residues. Germline CDR1 MNHEY, CDR2 SMNVEV (reference sequence). Trimming stripped 4 bases from V and 6 bases from J, with 23 bases between. CDR3 DNA sequence: TGTGCCAGCAGTTACACCTGGGGACTGCCGAACGTTGATACGCAGTATTTT. Protein sequence: CASSYTWGLPNVDTQYF.

This clone was seen only a few times. The chain employs TRBV5-1 and TRBJ1-1, with 9 bases lining up with TRBD1. This CDR3 region has 16 residues. Germline V gene lookup returns CDR1 SGHRS and CDR2 YFSETQ. V shed 4 bases, J shed 1 base, and the junction held 8 bases outside the gene matches. As DNA, the CDR3 is TGCGCCAGCAGCCTGGGGGACAGGGAGAAGAACACTGAAGCTTTCTTT. Translation gives CASSLGDREKNTEAFF.

V gene TRBV5-1 combines with J gene TRBJ2-1; 11 nucleotides agree with TRBD2. From germline, CDR1 is SGHRS and CDR2 YFSETQ. The CDR3 length is 15 residues. Trimming at V came to 4 bases and at J to 2 bases, leaving 2 bases not matched to a gene. The CDR3 nucleotides are TGCGCCAGCAGCGAGGGACTAGCGGCCTACAATGAGCAGTTCTTC. As protein: CASSEGLAAYNEQFF. Full variable domain (outside the CDR3, taken from reference TRBV5-1 and TRBJ2-1): KAGVTQTPRYLIKTRGQQVTLSCSPISGHRSVSWYQQTPGQGLQFLFEYFSETQRNKGNFPGRFSGRQFSNSRSEMNVSTLELGDSALYLCASSEGLAAYNEQFFGPGTRLTVL.

This clone was seen just once. V is TRBV5-6 and J is TRBJ2-2; the D gene is possibly TRBD2 (6 bases). The V gene lost 0 bases and the J gene lost 5 bases, with 11 bases spanning the gap. Germline CDR1 SGHDT, CDR2 YYEEEE. The length of the CDR3 is 15 residues. CDR3 sequence reads: CASSLGGAVTGELFF. In DNA form, the CDR3 reads TGTGCCAGCAGCTTGGGCGGGGCAGTGACCGGGGAGCTGTTTTTT. Filled out from reference TRBV5-6 and TRBJ2-2, the complete variable domain reads DAGVTQSPTHLIKTRGQQVTLRCSPKSGHDTVSWYQQALGQGPQFIFQYYEEEERQRGNFPDRFSGHQFPNYSSELNVNALLLGDSALYLCASSLGGAVTGELFFGEGSRLTVL.